The 11 T cell receptor beta chains given below trace back to one sample, sequenced in a study of blood T cell repertoires in COVID-19 (TCRdb year 2020). The library was prepared using the immunoSEQ multiplex PCR assay. The immuneACCESS repertoire file appears here via TCRdb, limited to in-frame rearrangements. These files lack a portion of the clones; in checked studies, under half of the deficit traces to unresolved V genes, and the cause of the others is not known. In all, the sample holds about 150,000 clones, and roughly 84% of those were seen once. Clones ranked in the top ten supply 12% of the sample. Sequencing was done on a sample of peripheral blood. The receptor source for this set is a woman in her sixties with COVID-19, enrolled during active disease.

As concerns this clone: At one end the junction does not follow the germline gene, possibly because of a read error. The CDR3 region is CASSLELSGANVLTF. The CDR3 region has the DNA TGTGCCAGTAGTCTAGAACTCTCTGGGGCCAACGTCCTGACTTTC. The chain combines TRBV19 with TRBJ2-6; the D is unclear. The CDR3 totals 15 residues. CDR1 is LNHDA, CDR2 SQIVND, per germline (reference sequence).

The rearrangement joins TRBV5-4 to TRBJ1-2; D remains ambiguous. The V end lost 4 bases, the J end lost 1 base, and 17 bases lay between the germline ends. This CDR3 has 16 residues. Germline CDR1 and CDR2: SGHNT and YYREEE (reference sequence). This CDR3 is CASSTEVPRFNYGYTF. The CDR3 region has the DNA TGTGCCAGCAGCACTGAGGTCCCCAGATTTAACTATGGCTACACCTTC.

The V call is TRBV5-6, the J call TRBJ2-1; TRBD2 matches 12 bases. Germline loops: CDR1 SGHDT, CDR2 YYEEEE. V trimming: 4 bases; J trimming: 7 bases; junction bases outside the gene matches: 9. This CDR3 region has 16 residues. This CDR3 reads CASSVPSGGVINEQFF. The CDR3 DNA sequence: TGTGCCAGCAGCGTACCTAGCGGGGGGGTAATAAATGAGCAGTTCTTC.

CDR3 amino acids: CASSYEDRGLEGYTF. CDR3 bases: TGTGCCAGCAGTTATGAGGACAGGGGGCTAGAGGGCTACACCTTC. The chain combines TRBV6-5 with TRBJ1-2; 11 bases line up with TRBD1. CDR1 and CDR2 from the germline V gene are MNHEY and SVGAGI. There are 15 residues in the CDR3. V lost 3 bases, J lost 8 bases, and 8 bases stayed unmatched.

The chain links TRBV19 to TRBJ2-1, with 9 nucleotides matching TRBD2. V was clipped by 2 bases and J by 4 bases; unmatched bases: 12. The length of the CDR3 is 18 residues. CDR1 and CDR2 (germline): LNHDA, SQIVND (reference sequence). The CDR3 coding sequence is TGTGCCAGTAGTATACGGTTGGGGTTTAGCGGGAGTTACAATGAGCAGTTCTTC. It codes for CASSIRLGFSGSYNEQFF. The full variable domain, completed using reference TRBV19 and TRBJ2-1, is DGGITQSPKYLFRKEGQNVTLSCEQNLNHDAMYWYRQDPGQGLRLIYYSQIVNDFQKGDIAEGYSVSREKKESFPLTVTSAQKNPTAFYLCASSIRLGFSGSYNEQFFGPGTRLTVL.

V and J are TRBV7-8 and TRBJ2-7, with TRBD1 as a possible D gene (7 bases). Between the trimmed V and J ends, which lost 1 base and 5 bases, there was a span of 12 bases. The length of the CDR3 is 14 residues. Germline CDR1 SGHVS, CDR2 FQNEAQ. Here the CDR3 reads CASSLVVRGDEQYF. The CDR3 DNA reads as TGTGCCAGCAGCTTAGTCGTCAGGGGGGACGAGCAGTACTTC.

The J gene is TRBJ1-5, the V gene TRBV29-1, with D tentatively TRBD1 (5 bases). The V end lost 4 bases, the J end lost 2 bases, and 12 bases lay between the germline ends. The CDR3 covers 14 residues. CDR1 SQVTM and CDR2 ANQGSEA come from the germline V gene. CDR3 sequence reads: CSVARGKGNQPQHF. The DNA for the CDR3 is TGCAGCGTTGCAAGGGGTAAAGGCAATCAGCCCCAGCATTTT.

The rearrangement joins TRBV9 to TRBJ2-1, with TRBD2 matching 13 bases. Germline CDR1 is SGDLS and CDR2 is YYNGEE. V dropped 3 bases and J dropped 6; count of bases not matched to a gene: 3. This CDR3 comprises 15 residues. The CDR3: CASSAGTSGINEQFF. The CDR3 DNA reads as TGTGCCAGCAGCGCCGGGACTAGCGGGATCAATGAGCAGTTCTTC. Supplemented by reference TRBV9 and TRBJ2-1, the full variable domain reads DSGVTQTPKHLITATGQRVTLRCSPRSGDLSVYWYQQSLDQGLQFLIQYYNGEERAKGNILERFSAQQFPDLHSELNLSSLELGDSALYFCASSAGTSGINEQFFGPGTRLTVL.

The V call is TRBV6-5, the J call TRBJ1-1; D unresolved. This CDR3 comprises 13 residues. The V end lost 8 bases, the J end lost 3 bases, and 13 bases lay between the germline ends. CDR1 is MNHEY and CDR2 is SVGAGI in the germline V gene. The CDR3 nucleotides read TGTGCCAGCGGTAGGGAGGGCTACACTGAAGCTTTCTTT. Encoded protein: CASGREGYTEAFF.

The chain recombines TRBV5-1 with TRBJ2-7, with 7 bases aligning to TRBD2. Trimming removed 2 bases from V and 4 bases from J; junction bases left unmatched: 6. The CDR3 length is 14 residues. In germline, CDR1 is SGHRS, CDR2 YFSETQ. CDR3 amino acids: CASSFTSAEYEQYF. CDR3 nucleotides: TGCGCCAGCAGCTTTACTAGCGCCGAATACGAGCAGTACTTC.

The chain combines TRBV12-3 or TRBV12-4 with TRBJ1-1; D is unresolved. V was trimmed by 7 bases and J by 0 bases, leaving 3 bases between them. The CDR3 runs 11 residues. The CDR3 reads CASTVNTEAFF. CDR3 DNA sequence: TGTGCCAGCACGGTGAACACTGAAGCTTTCTTT.